Following are 22 T cell receptor beta chains from one sample sequenced in a study of blood T cells in healthy people across ages (dated by TCRdb to 2013 to 2016). The method behind the library was 5' RACE. TCRdb lists the instrument as Illumina HiSeq 2500. A second PCR of roughly 7 to 11 cycles was run with a J-beta primer mix and a sample-barcoded 5' primer. TCRdb reran the public reads through fastp at Q25 and MiXCR, keeping productive beta chains. When rows share a CDR3 protein, they turn into one entry using the most common DNA and genes. A total of around 800,000 distinct CDR3 sequences appear in this sample, roughly 53% of them only once. The ten largest clones capture roughly two fifths of the sample. Material for sequencing was blood. All receptors derive from a man older than 75 in good health.

V gene TRBV12-3 or TRBV12-4 combines with J gene TRBJ2-7, with TRBD2 matching 7 bases. Trimming removed 3 bases from V and 6 bases from J; junction bases left unmatched: 11. The length of the CDR3 is 15 residues. The CDR3 is CASSLITGGTSEQYF. Here the CDR3 DNA reads TGTGCCAGCAGTTTGATCACGGGAGGTACCTCCGAGCAGTACTTC.

DNA of the CDR3: TGTGCCAGCAGTAGGGCGGGCGGGAACACTGAAGCTTTCTTT. Translating gives CASSRAGGNTEAFF. The chain employs TRBV12-3 or TRBV12-4 and TRBJ1-1; D call uncertain. CDR3 length equals 14 residues. Trimming took 5 bases from V and 1 from J, leaving 11 bases between them.

This clonotype was counted a few times. The V call is TRBV12-3 or TRBV12-4, the J call TRBJ2-7, with D uncertain. V was clipped by 0 bases and J by 7 bases, with 4 bases between them. CDR3 length: 11 residues. Here the CDR3 DNA reads TGTGCCAGCAGTTTAGCGCAGGAGCAGTACTTC. Protein: CASSLAQEQYF.

This clonotype was seen a few times. The V gene is TRBV2, the J gene TRBJ2-1, with 8 bases fitting TRBD1. The V and J ends lost 9 bases and 4 bases, in that order; junction bases with no gene match: 11. Germline CDR1 is SNHLY and CDR2 is FYNNEI. This CDR3 has 15 residues. This CDR3 is CARQDRVGVYNEQFF. Here the CDR3 DNA reads TGTGCCAGGCAGGACAGGGTGGGGGTTTACAATGAGCAGTTCTTC.

This clonotype was seen a few times. This could be a read error, since a much larger clone is one nucleotide away. The chain recombines TRBV3-1 with TRBJ2-1, with a possible D match to TRBD2 (5 bases). Germline V gives CDR1 LGHDT, CDR2 YNNKEL (reference sequence). V lost 6 bases and J lost 5, with 8 bases in between. This CDR3 region has 12 residues. CDR3 DNA sequence: TGTGCCAGCAGTCGGACTGACAATGAGCAGTTCTTC. Translating it yields CASSRTDNEQFF.

The CDR3, as DNA: TGTGCCAGCAGGGACTACACCGGGGAGCTGTTTTTT. Its translation is CASRDYTGELFF. The chain joins TRBV6-5 to TRBJ2-2; D might be TRBD2 (5 bases). CDR3 length: 12 residues. V was pared by 6 bases and J by 3 bases, with 5 bases between. Germline V gene lookup returns CDR1 MNHEY and CDR2 SVGAGI.

The rearrangement uses TRBV20-1 and TRBJ2-3; 16 positions agree with TRBD2. Germline assignment: CDR1 DFQATT and CDR2 SNEGSKA (reference sequence). Trimming cost V 2 bases and J 8 bases; bases outside gene matches: 4. The CDR3 runs to 15 residues. The CDR3 region is CSARPGLAGGATQYF. For the CDR3, the DNA is TGCAGTGCTAGACCGGGACTAGCGGGAGGGGCTACGCAGTATTTT.

The CDR3, as DNA: TGTGCCGCAAGCGACCCCTACGAGCAGTACTTC. This codes for CAASDPYEQYF. This chain links TRBV6-5 with TRBJ2-7; no firm D call. In germline, CDR1 is MNHEY, CDR2 SVGAGI. CDR3 size: 11 residues. The germline V and J ends were trimmed by 11 bases and 2 bases, with 10 bases remaining between them.

The genes are TRBV2 and TRBJ2-3; 7 bases match TRBD2. Germline V gene data show CDR1 as SNHLY and CDR2 as FYNNEI. J gave up 14 bases and V 4 bases, and 18 bases lay outside the gene matches. This CDR3 is built from 15 residues. CDR3: CASSGTSGTHRDAYF. DNA for the CDR3: TGTGCCAGCAGTGGGACTAGTGGAACCCACAGAGACGCGTATTTT. Full variable domain (missing parts from reference TRBV2 and TRBJ2-3): EPEVTQTPSHQVTQMGQEVILRCVPISNHLYFYWYRQILGQKVEFLVSFYNNEISEKSEIFDDQFSVERPDGSNFTLKIRSTKLEDSAMYFCASSGTSGTHRDAYFGPGTRLTVL.

The chain couples TRBV29-1 to TRBJ1-2; the D is unclear. Deletions cut 4 bases from V and 2 bases from J, with 14 bases between. This CDR3 has 14 amino acids. Germline V gene lookup returns CDR1 SQVTM and CDR2 ANQGSEA. The CDR3 region is CSVAVGKQNYGYTF. CDR3 nucleotide sequence: TGCAGCGTTGCTGTCGGGAAACAAAACTATGGCTACACCTTC.

The rearrangement uses TRBV5-1 and TRBJ2-1, with unresolved D. The V gene lost 4 bases and the J gene lost 5 bases, with 19 bases spanning the gap. Germline CDR1 is SGHRS and CDR2 is YFSETQ. The CDR3 consists of 16 residues. CDR3 sequence reads: CASSHGRRRDHNEQFF. The CDR3 nucleotides are TGCGCCAGCAGCCACGGGCGCAGGCGAGATCACAATGAGCAGTTCTTC.

Worth noting for this clonotype: The junction shows a germline mismatch at one end, possibly a read error. The gene calls are TRBV3-1 and TRBJ2-6; a weak D match, TRBD1 (5 bases). CDR3 size: 14 residues. The germline V gene has CDR1 LGHDT and CDR2 YNNKEL (reference sequence). CDR3 sequence: CASSRPAGANVLTF. The DNA of the CDR3 is TGTGCCAGCAGCCGCCCCGCTGGGGCCAATGTCCTGACTTTC.

The chain carries TRBV12-3 or TRBV12-4 and TRBJ2-4; D is unclear. V lost 0 bases and J 1 base, leaving 13 bases between the germline ends. The CDR3 has 17 amino acids. CDR3 nucleotides: TGTGCCAGCAGTTTAGCGCTTGGGGAATTGGCCAAAAACATTCAGTACTTC. Translating it yields CASSLALGELAKNIQYF.

This rearrangement joins TRBV27 to TRBJ2-1; TRBD2 is a possible D gene (5 bases). Trimming stripped 5 bases from V and 3 bases from J, with 17 bases between. Germline V gene data show CDR1 as MNHEY and CDR2 as SMNVEV (reference sequence). This CDR3 has 16 amino acids. CDR3: CASSPAEGLGYNEQFF. The CDR3 DNA reads TGTGCCAGCAGTCCCGCAGAGGGCTTGGGCTACAATGAGCAGTTCTTC.

V gene TRBV3-1 combines with J gene TRBJ2-5; D is uncertain. The CDR3 runs to 14 residues. V was pared by 4 bases and J by 2 bases, with 11 bases between. Germline V CDR1 and CDR2: LGHDT, YNNKEL (reference sequence). CDR3 DNA sequence: TGTGCCAGCAGCCCCGGGTTACAGCAAGAGACCCAGTACTTC. This codes for CASSPGLQQETQYF.

J is TRBJ2-7 and V is TRBV7-2; D gene ambiguous. The V end was cut by 0 bases, the J end by 4 bases, with 7 bases between. The germline V gene has CDR1 SGHTA and CDR2 FQGNSA. There are 13 residues in the CDR3. The CDR3 reads CASSLAERYEQYF. The CDR3, as DNA: TGTGCCAGCAGCTTAGCGGAGAGGTACGAGCAGTACTTC. The full variable domain, in which reference TRBV7-2 and TRBJ2-7 provide the parts outside the CDR3, is GAGVSQSPSNKVTEKGKDVELRCDPISGHTALYWYRQSLGQGLEFLIYFQGNSAPDKSGLPSDRFSAERTGGSVSTLTIQRTQQEDSAVYLCASSLAERYEQYFGPGTRLTVT.

The V call is TRBV5-1, the J call TRBJ1-2; perhaps TRBD1 as D (5 bases). Germline values: CDR1 SGHRS, CDR2 YFSETQ. V was shortened by 5 bases and J by 3 bases, with 14 bases between the two germline ends. This CDR3 has 14 residues. The CDR3 nucleotides are TGCGCCAGCAGAGAGCCGGGAGGGGACTATGGCTACACCTTC. Protein sequence: CASREPGGDYGYTF.

The chain is built from TRBV4-1 and TRBJ1-6; TRBD1 matches at 7 bases. Germline lookup yields CDR1 MGHRA and CDR2 YSYEKL. This CDR3 is built from 17 residues. The J segment lost 7 bases and the V segment lost 0 bases, leaving 9 bases of the junction unmatched. DNA of the CDR3: TGCGCCAGCAGCCAAGAACCGGTAACAGGGGTCAATTCACCCCTCCACTTT. The encoded protein is CASSQEPVTGVNSPLHF.

This clonotype was observed a single time. V usage is TRBV15 and J usage is TRBJ2-1, with unresolved D. Between the trimmed V and J ends, which lost 5 bases and 5 bases, there was a span of 19 bases. CDR3 length: 16 amino acids. Germline CDR1 and CDR2: LNHNV and YYDKDF (reference sequence). CDR3 nucleotide sequence: TGTGCCACCAGCCCCCGCCGGACGGCTCTGGACAATGAGCAGTTCTTC. Protein: CATSPRRTALDNEQFF.

V and J are TRBV7-9 and TRBJ1-4; D gene unclear. The CDR3 loop spans 14 amino acids. With 3 bases removed from V and 3 bases from J, the gap between germline ends came to 8 bases. Germline V gene data show CDR1 as SEHNR and CDR2 as FQNEAQ (reference sequence). For the CDR3, the DNA is TGTGCCAGCAGCTTGATAGGACCTAATGAAAAACTGTTTTTT. Translated, it gives CASSLIGPNEKLFF. Drawing the rest from reference TRBV7-9 and TRBJ1-4, the complete variable domain is DTGVSQNPRHKITKRGQNVTFRCDPISEHNRLYWYRQTLGQGPEFLTYFQNEAQLEKSRLLSDRFSAERPKGSFSTLEIQRTEQGDSAMYLCASSLIGPNEKLFFGSGTQLSVL.

The rearrangement joins TRBV9 to TRBJ2-1, with 9 bases that match TRBD1. The DNA end lines up better with TRBJ2-7; the J call may be wrong. From germline, CDR1 is SGDLS and CDR2 YYNGEE. CDR3 length: 19 amino acids. The CDR3 DNA is TGTGCCAGCAGCGTAGCTCCGGGACAGGGTTTAAGCTCCTACAATGAGCAGTACTTC. Amino acids: CASSVAPGQGLSSYNEQYF.

This clonotype was seen only once. The CDR3 DNA reads as TGTGCCATCAGTGAGTCGAATTCCTATAATTCACCCCTCCACTTT. As protein: CAISESNSYNSPLHF. V usage is TRBV10-3 and J usage is TRBJ1-6; D gene unclear. The V and J ends lost 0 bases and 1 base respectively, with 4 bases between them. CDR3 length: 15 residues. Per the germline V gene, CDR1 is ENHRY and CDR2 is SYGVKD.